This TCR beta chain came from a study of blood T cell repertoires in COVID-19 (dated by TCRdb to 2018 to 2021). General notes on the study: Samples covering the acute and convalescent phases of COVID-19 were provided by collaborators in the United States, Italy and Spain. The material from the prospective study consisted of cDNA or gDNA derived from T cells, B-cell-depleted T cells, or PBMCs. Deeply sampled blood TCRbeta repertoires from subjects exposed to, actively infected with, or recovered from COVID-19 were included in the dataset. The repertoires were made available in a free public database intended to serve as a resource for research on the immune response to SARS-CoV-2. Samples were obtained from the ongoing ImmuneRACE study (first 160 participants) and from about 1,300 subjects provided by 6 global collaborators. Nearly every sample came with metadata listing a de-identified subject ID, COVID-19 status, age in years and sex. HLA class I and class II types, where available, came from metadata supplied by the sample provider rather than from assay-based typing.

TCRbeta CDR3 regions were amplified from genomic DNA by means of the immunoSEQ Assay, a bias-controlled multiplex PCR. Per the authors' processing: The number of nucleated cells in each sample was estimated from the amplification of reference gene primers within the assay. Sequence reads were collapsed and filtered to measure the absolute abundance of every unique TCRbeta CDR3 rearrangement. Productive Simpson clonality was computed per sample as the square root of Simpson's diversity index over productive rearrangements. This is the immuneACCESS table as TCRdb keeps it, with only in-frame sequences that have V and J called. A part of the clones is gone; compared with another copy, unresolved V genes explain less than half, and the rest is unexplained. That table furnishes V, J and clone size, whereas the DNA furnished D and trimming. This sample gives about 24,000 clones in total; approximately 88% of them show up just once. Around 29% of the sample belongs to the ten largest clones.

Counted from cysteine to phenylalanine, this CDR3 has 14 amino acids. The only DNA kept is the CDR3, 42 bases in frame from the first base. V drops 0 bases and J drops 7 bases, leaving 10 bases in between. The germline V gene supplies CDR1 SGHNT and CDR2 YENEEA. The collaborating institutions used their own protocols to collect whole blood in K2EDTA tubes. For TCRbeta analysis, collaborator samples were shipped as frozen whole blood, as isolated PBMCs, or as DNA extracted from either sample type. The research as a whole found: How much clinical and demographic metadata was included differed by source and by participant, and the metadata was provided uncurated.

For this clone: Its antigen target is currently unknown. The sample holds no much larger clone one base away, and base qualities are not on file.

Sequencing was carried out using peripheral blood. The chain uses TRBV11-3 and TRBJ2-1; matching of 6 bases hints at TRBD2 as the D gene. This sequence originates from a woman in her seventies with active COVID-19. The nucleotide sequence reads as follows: TGTGCCAGCAGCTTAGAGGGGACTGGGAATGAGCAGTTCTTC. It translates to CASSLEGTGNEQFF.